This passage covers 17 T cell receptor beta chains from one sample sequenced in a study of T-cell reconstitution after alpha-beta-depleted transplantation in children (dated by TCRdb to between 2015 and 2016). The treatment or condition label, as the study defines it: allogeneic hematopoietic cell transplantation with graft depleted of TCRalphabeta T cells and CD19 B cells. Library method: PCR. Sequenced on an Illumina HiSeq 2500. To normalize quantification of the TCRbeta repertoire, the TCR libraries were built with molecular barcoding that relied on unique molecular identifiers. TCRdb trimmed public reads at Q25 via fastp, called clones via MiXCR and kept in-frame beta chains. Rows with a matching CDR3 protein are joined into one entry that keeps the most common DNA and genes. Across this sample there are about 250,000 distinct CDR3 sequences, with 20% to 30% seen only once. The ten most abundant clones make up about 5% of the sample.

The sample was PBMCs, mostly from graft donor cells, taken 360 days after TCRalphabeta/CD19-depleted stem cell transplant. These receptors were obtained from a female patient aged 2 to 10 who had a stem cell transplant for congenital amegakaryocytic thrombocytopenia, so the T cells may come from the graft donor.

The chain joins TRBV29-1 to TRBJ2-7; 7 bases fit TRBD1. CDR1 is SQVTM, CDR2 ANQGSEA, per germline. Trimming removed 3 bases from V and 5 bases from J; junction bases left unmatched: 4. This CDR3 is 12 amino acids long. Written as DNA, the CDR3 is TGCAGCGTTGAGGAGACAGGGCACGAGCAGTACTTC. The encoded protein is CSVEETGHEQYF.

This clonotype was seen a few times. The chain has TRBV20-1 and TRBJ2-7, with 10 bases lining up with TRBD2. The CDR3 consists of 13 residues. The junction had 7 bases not matched to a gene; V was cut back by 6 bases and J by 5 bases. Germline assignment: CDR1 DFQATT and CDR2 SNEGSKA (reference sequence). The CDR3 bases are TGCAGTGCCCTCGAGCGGGGGGGCCACGAGCAGTACTTC. This translates into CSALERGGHEQYF.

This clonotype occurred many times. The J gene is TRBJ2-3, the V gene TRBV12-3 or TRBV12-4; TRBD1 agrees at 9 bases. The trim removed 6 bases at V and 6 bases at J, leaving 4 bases unmatched. The length of the CDR3 is 13 residues. CDR3: CASRRGQGDTQYF. In nucleotides, the CDR3 is TGTGCCAGCAGACGGGGACAGGGCGATACGCAGTATTTT.

CDR3 loop: CSVAPGQANYGYTF. In nucleotides, the CDR3 is TGCAGCGTTGCCCCAGGACAGGCTAACTATGGCTACACCTTC. The chain carries TRBV29-1 and TRBJ1-2; TRBD1 matches 7 bases. Germline V gene lookup returns CDR1 SQVTM and CDR2 ANQGSEA. The CDR3 length is 14 residues. V lost 4 bases, J lost 0 bases, and 5 bases stayed unmatched.

This clonotype was observed many times. The rearrangement uses TRBV25-1 and TRBJ2-3; the match to TRBD2 covers 7 bases. The CDR3 loop spans 16 amino acids. After removal of 2 bases from V and 0 bases from J, the junction contained 5 bases not matched to a gene. The germline CDR1 and CDR2 sequences are MGHDK and SYGVNS. The DNA of the CDR3 is TGTGCCAGCAGTGAACGGCGGGGGAGAAGCACAGATACGCAGTATTTT. This gives the protein CASSERRGRSTDTQYF.

The table lists this clonotype with a few counts. The chain employs TRBV4-1 and TRBJ1-5; the D is unclear. Trimming left V 2 bases short and J 1 base short, with 12 bases between. There are 16 residues in the CDR3. CDR1 MGHRA and CDR2 YSYEKL come from the germline V gene. CDR3 protein: CASSQFKVRSNQPQHF. The CDR3 coding sequence is TGCGCCAGCAGCCAATTCAAGGTGAGAAGCAATCAGCCCCAGCATTTT.

V and J are TRBV20-1 and TRBJ1-5, with unresolved D. V lost 7 bases and J 4 bases, leaving 8 bases between the germline ends. Looked up from germline, CDR1 is DFQATT and CDR2 is SNEGSKA (reference sequence). The CDR3 covers 11 residues. In DNA, the CDR3 is TGCAGTGAGCCCGAGAATCAGCCCCAGCATTTT. Amino acid sequence: CSEPENQPQHF.

The chain employs TRBV20-1 and TRBJ2-1; 7 bases agree with TRBD2. V was clipped by 3 bases and J by 7 bases; unmatched bases: 15. Germline V gene sequence: CDR1 DFQATT, CDR2 SNEGSKA (reference sequence). This CDR3 spans 16 amino acids. In nucleotides, the CDR3 is TGCAGTGCTAGGCACTACCTAGCGGATAGAGGGAATGAGCAGTTCTTC. This sequence encodes CSARHYLADRGNEQFF.

The genes are TRBV6-2 or TRBV6-3 and TRBJ2-3; D not resolved. Looked up from germline, CDR1 is MNHEY and CDR2 is SVGEGT. The ends were cut back, 0 bases at V and 4 bases at J, with 11 bases in the middle. The CDR3 covers 15 residues. The CDR3 DNA reads TGTGCCAGCAGTTACTCCCCGGACGGCTCAGATACGCAGTATTTT. Amino acid sequence: CASSYSPDGSDTQYF.

This clonotype has just a few counts. This chain joins TRBV28 and TRBJ2-7; D unresolved. Looked up from germline, CDR1 is MDHEN and CDR2 is SYDVKM. V lost 3 bases and J lost 3, with 12 bases in between. This CDR3 is 14 amino acids long. Here the CDR3 DNA reads TGTGCCAGCAGTTTGCACATAAGATTCTACGAGCAGTACTTC. Its translation is CASSLHIRFYEQYF.

The chain is built from TRBV11-1 and TRBJ2-2; unclear D gene. Trimming pared 3 bases from V and 2 bases from J, leaving 7 bases between. Germline V gives CDR1 SGHAT, CDR2 FQDESV (reference sequence). The CDR3 consists of 14 residues. The CDR3 spells CASSFQTNTGELFF. As DNA, the CDR3 is TGTGCCAGCAGCTTCCAAACAAACACCGGGGAGCTGTTTTTT. Complete variable domain (other parts from reference TRBV11-1 and TRBJ2-2): EAEVAQSPRYKITEKSQAVAFWCDPISGHATLYWYRQILGQGPELLVQFQDESVVDDSQLPKDRFSAERLKGVDSTLKIQPAELGDSAMYLCASSFQTNTGELFFGEGSRLTVL.

Many counts were recorded for this clonotype. CDR3 sequence: CSVDGRKNTEAFF. The CDR3 region has the DNA TGCAGCGTGGACGGACGGAAGAACACTGAAGCTTTCTTT. The J gene is TRBJ1-1, the V gene TRBV29-1; D is unresolved. The V end lost 6 bases, the J end lost 1 base, and 12 bases lay between the germline ends. CDR3 length equals 13 residues. Germline assignment: CDR1 SQVTM and CDR2 ANQGSEA.

The CDR3 bases are TGTGCCAGCAGCCCCTGGGGGGCTAGGCAGCCCCAGCATTTT. It is translated as CASSPWGARQPQHF. The genes are TRBV28 and TRBJ1-5, with D tentatively TRBD1 (6 bases). Germline CDR1 and CDR2: MDHEN and SYDVKM. V was trimmed by 6 bases and J by 7 bases, leaving 16 bases between them. The length of the CDR3 is 14 residues.

This rearrangement joins TRBV30 to TRBJ2-3, with D perhaps TRBD1 or TRBD2 (5 bases each). V was trimmed by 3 bases and J by 4 bases, leaving 20 bases between them. The length of the CDR3 is 16 residues. Per germline, CDR1 GTSNPN and CDR2 SVGIG (reference sequence). The CDR3 DNA follows: TGTGCCTGGAGCGGGACGCCTTTGTTCGGAGCAGATACGCAGTATTTT. Translated, it gives CAWSGTPLFGADTQYF.

This clonotype was seen a handful of times. This chain links TRBV12-3 or TRBV12-4 with TRBJ2-2, with 9 bases that match TRBD1. The CDR3 extends over 16 amino acids. V dropped 6 bases and J dropped 7; count of bases not matched to a gene: 12. CDR3 DNA sequence: TGTGCCAGCAGCCCCGGGACAGGGACGTTAGGCGGGGAGCTGTTTTTT. It encodes CASSPGTGTLGGELFF.

The CDR3 is CATSRDRLGGELFF. Written as DNA, the CDR3 is TGTGCCACCAGCAGAGATAGGTTAGGCGGGGAGCTGTTTTTT. The gene calls are TRBV15 and TRBJ2-2; no clear D gene. Germline V CDR1 and CDR2: LNHNV, YYDKDF (reference sequence). The length of the CDR3 is 14 residues. V was cut by 0 bases and J by 7 bases, with 9 bases left in between.

Only a few counts were recorded for this clonotype. The chain links TRBV5-1 to TRBJ2-6; D possibly corresponds to TRBD2 (5 bases). V was trimmed by 0 bases and J by 3 bases, leaving 7 bases between them. CDR3 length: 15 residues. Germline V gives CDR1 SGHRS, CDR2 YFSETQ. As DNA, the CDR3 is TGCGCCAGCAGCTTGGGAGGGTATGGGGCCAACGTCCTGACTTTC. Protein product: CASSLGGYGANVLTF.